The source of this T cell receptor beta chain is a study of blood T cell repertoires in COVID-19. Study overall: Samples representing acute and convalescent COVID-19 were sourced from the United States, Italy and Spain. Nucleic acid was either cDNA or gDNA, and it came from T cells, B-cell-depleted T cells, or PBMCs.

Original processing notes: By means of reference gene primer amplification, nucleated cell counts were estimated. Libraries were prepared by immunoSEQ multiplex PCR; TCRdb keeps only in-frame clonotypes and omits some of them. V and J calls and clone size are given by that table; D and trimming were obtained from the DNA. The sample has 80,000 to 100,000 clones, roughly 87% seen once. Germline V gene data show CDR1 as GTSNPN and CDR2 as SVGIG (reference sequence). Deletions cut 3 bases from V and 3 bases from J, with 14 bases between. The CDR3 sequence is 15 residues long. This sequence was found in a woman aged 50 to 65 with active or convalescent COVID-19. The sequenced material came from peripheral blood. V usage is TRBV30 and J usage is TRBJ1-4, with D perhaps matching TRBD1 (6 bases). The CDR3 DNA is TGTGCCTGGAGCGACATACAGGGCCCTAATGAAAAACTGTTTTTT. Protein product: CAWSDIQGPNEKLFF.